The 29 T cell receptor beta chains given below trace back to one sample, sequenced in a study of T cells in tuberculosis. The protocol was immunoSEQ multiplex PCR, while the TCRdb copy is restricted to in-frame clones and leaves out a portion. The data hold approximately 28,000 clones, with approximately 93% observed a single time. The sequenced sample was PBMCs. The receptors come from a donor between 10 and 35 years old with latent tuberculosis or without tuberculosis infection.

The chain links TRBV10-3 to TRBJ1-1, with TRBD1 matching 9 bases. V shed 6 bases, J shed 4 bases, and the junction held 3 bases outside the gene matches. The CDR3 loop spans 13 amino acids. CDR1 ENHRY and CDR2 SYGVKD come from the germline V gene. The CDR3 DNA sequence: TGTGCCATCAGACAGGGGGCGCTCACTGAAGCTTTCTTT. It encodes CAIRQGALTEAFF.

The chain has TRBV5-6 and TRBJ2-7; 9 bases fit TRBD1. Germline trimming cut 4 bases from V and 2 bases from J; bases unmatched to any gene: 10. Germline lookup yields CDR1 SGHDT and CDR2 YYEEEE. The length of the CDR3 is 16 residues. CDR3 sequence reads: CASSIKQGALPYEQYF. DNA for the CDR3: TGTGCCAGCAGCATCAAACAGGGGGCTCTCCCCTACGAGCAGTACTTC.

This chain links TRBV5-1 with TRBJ2-2; a possible D gene is TRBD1 (6 bases). Trimming removed 4 bases at V and 0 bases at J, with 19 bases between. The CDR3 consists of 18 residues. Germline V gives CDR1 SGHRS, CDR2 YFSETQ. CDR3 sequence: CASSGFWGPHPNTGELFF. The CDR3 bases are TGCGCCAGCAGCGGATTCTGGGGGCCTCACCCGAACACCGGGGAGCTGTTTTTT.

V gene TRBV7-3 combines with J gene TRBJ2-3; TRBD1 is a possible D gene (6 bases). Deletions cut 3 bases from V and 5 bases from J, with 18 bases between. From germline, CDR1 is SGHTA and CDR2 FQGTGA. The CDR3 covers 16 residues. The CDR3 DNA follows: TGTGCCAGCAGCTTTAGGGGGTCCTCCAGGGTAGATACGCAGTATTTT. It yields the protein CASSFRGSSRVDTQYF.

This chain joins TRBV18 and TRBJ2-5, with a tentative D call TRBD1 (5 bases). The CDR3 is 15 amino acids. Germline values: CDR1 KGHSH, CDR2 LQKENI. Trimming removed 3 bases from V and 5 bases from J, with 16 bases in between. The CDR3 reads CASSPNKGPVETQYF. CDR3 DNA sequence: TGTGCCAGCTCACCTAATAAGGGGCCGGTGGAGACCCAGTACTTC.

The chain links TRBV6-5 to TRBJ2-3; D not certain. The V and J ends lost 3 bases and 0 bases respectively, with 13 bases between them. The CDR3 is made up of 16 amino acids. The germline V gene has CDR1 MNHEY and CDR2 SVGAGI. CDR3 DNA: TGTGCCAGCAGTTATTCGGTTTTGAGTAGCACAGATACGCAGTATTTT. As protein: CASSYSVLSSTDTQYF.

The chain recombines TRBV25-1 with TRBJ2-7; 10 nucleotides match TRBD1. V gave up 7 bases and J gave up 7 bases; unmatched junction bases: 13. CDR3 length: 15 residues. The V gene's germline CDR1 is MGHDK and CDR2 SYGVNS. The CDR3 bases are TGTGCCAGCACCCCAAGTCCCGGGACAGGGGTAGAGCAGTACTTC. Translation gives CASTPSPGTGVEQYF.

The chain uses TRBV5-4 and TRBJ1-1, with unresolved D. V was cut by 4 bases and J by 7 bases, with 8 bases left in between. CDR3 size: 11 residues. The germline V gene has CDR1 SGHNT and CDR2 YYREEE (reference sequence). CDR3 sequence reads: CASSRRNEAFF. The DNA of the CDR3 is TGTGCCAGCAGCCGGAGGAATGAAGCTTTCTTT.

The chain employs TRBV4-2 and TRBJ1-2; 9 positions agree with TRBD1. Germline V CDR1 and CDR2: LGHNA, YNFKEQ. Germline trimming cut 1 base from V and 1 base from J; bases unmatched to any gene: 1. The CDR3 spans 15 residues. CDR3 sequence: CASSQGTGVNYGYTF. CDR3 sequence (DNA): TGTGCCAGCAGCCAAGGGACAGGGGTTAACTATGGCTACACCTTC.

V usage is TRBV6-1 and J usage is TRBJ1-3; a possible D gene is TRBD1 (5 bases). Per germline, CDR1 MNHNS and CDR2 SASEGT. CDR3 size: 16 residues. Deletions cut 0 bases from V and 8 bases from J, with 17 bases between. The CDR3 loop reads CASSEAASGWGYTIYF. CDR3 in DNA: TGTGCCAGCAGTGAAGCTGCCAGCGGGTGGGGCTACACCATATATTTT.

This chain joins TRBV5-4 and TRBJ1-1, with D unresolved. This CDR3 has 16 residues. The germline CDR1 and CDR2 sequences are SGHNT and YYREEE (reference sequence). V lost 2 bases to trimming and J lost 0 bases, with 14 bases between them. CDR3: CASSFQGSRMNTEAFF. Here the CDR3 DNA reads TGTGCCAGCAGCTTTCAAGGATCGCGGATGAACACTGAAGCTTTCTTT.

The V gene is TRBV5-5, the J gene TRBJ2-7; weak D call: TRBD2 (6 bases). V was shortened by 4 bases and J by 0 bases, with 20 bases between the two germline ends. The CDR3 covers 17 residues. Germline CDR1 and CDR2: SGHKS and YYEKEE (reference sequence). CDR3 in DNA: TGTGCCAGCAGCCCTGGTGGGGGACTTATGAGCTCCTACGAGCAGTACTTC. This sequence encodes CASSPGGGLMSSYEQYF. Drawing the rest from reference TRBV5-5 and TRBJ2-7, the complete variable domain is DAGVTQSPTHLIKTRGQQVTLRCSPISGHKSVSWYQQVLGQGPQFIFQYYEKEERGRGNFPDRFSARQFPNYSSELNVNALLLGDSALYLCASSPGGGLMSSYEQYFGPGTRLTVT.

The CDR3 bases are TGTGCCTGGAGTGTACGAGGACAGGGTCAGCCCCAGCATTTT. It translates to CAWSVRGQGQPQHF. The chain carries TRBV30 and TRBJ1-5; 8 positions match TRBD1. Germline trimming cut 0 bases from V and 6 bases from J; bases unmatched to any gene: 4. CDR3 length: 14 residues. Per germline, CDR1 GTSNPN and CDR2 SVGIG (reference sequence).

V and J are TRBV4-1 and TRBJ1-2, with 11 bases fitting TRBD1. The germline V gene encodes CDR1 MGHRA and CDR2 YSYEKL. This CDR3 region has 16 residues. V dropped 4 bases and J dropped 5; count of bases not matched to a gene: 9. The CDR3 DNA sequence: TGCGCCAGCAGCCCTAGCCTGGACAGGGGGCTATATGGCTACACCTTC. Protein product: CASSPSLDRGLYGYTF.

The rearrangement uses TRBV7-9 and TRBJ2-1; D gene ambiguous. Germline V gene sequence: CDR1 SEHNR, CDR2 FQNEAQ (reference sequence). Trimming shortened V by 6 bases and J by 6 bases, and 9 bases separated the two germline ends. This CDR3 comprises 12 residues. The CDR3 here is CASRNILNEQFF. The CDR3 bases are TGTGCCAGCAGAAATATTCTCAATGAGCAGTTCTTC.

This sequence joins TRBV6-1 and TRBJ2-7; TRBD2 aligns across 8 bases. Germline-derived CDR1 and CDR2 are MNHNS and SASEGT. J lost 0 bases, V lost 0 bases, and 10 bases had no gene match. The CDR3 contains 18 residues. The DNA of the CDR3 is TGTGCCAGCAGTGAAGCCGTTAGCGGGGCACCGAGCTCCTACGAGCAGTACTTC. Translating it yields CASSEAVSGAPSSYEQYF.

J is TRBJ1-2 and V is TRBV14; 9 nucleotides line up with TRBD1. This CDR3 has 13 amino acids. Germline V gene sequence: CDR1 SGHDN, CDR2 FVKESK. J gave up 6 bases and V 4 bases, and 3 bases lay outside the gene matches. CDR3 in DNA: TGTGCCAGCAGCCCGCGGACAGGGGATGGCTACACCTTC. This codes for CASSPRTGDGYTF.

V is TRBV9 and J is TRBJ2-1; 7 positions match TRBD2. Germline V gene lookup returns CDR1 SGDLS and CDR2 YYNGEE. V shed 0 bases and J 12 bases; nucleotides not matched to a gene: 6. The CDR3 is made up of 13 amino acids. CDR3 DNA sequence: TGTGCCAGCAGCGTAGCAGGGAGGGAAGTGCAGTTCTTC. This translates into CASSVAGREVQFF.

This rearrangement joins TRBV6-6 to TRBJ1-5, with no clear D. CDR1 and CDR2 (germline): MNHNY, SVGAGI (reference sequence). Trimming removed 4 bases from V and 3 bases from J, with 10 bases in between. The CDR3 consists of 14 residues. CDR3 in DNA: TGTGCCAGCAGTTCTGGCAACCACAATCAGCCCCAGCATTTT. This gives the protein CASSSGNHNQPQHF.

This chain joins TRBV27 and TRBJ2-7; 12 bases fit TRBD2. Per germline, CDR1 MNHEY and CDR2 SMNVEV (reference sequence). The CDR3 spans 16 residues. The junction had 9 bases not matched to a gene; V was cut back by 5 bases and J by 4 bases. CDR3 residues: CASSDMRTSGIYEQYF. CDR3 sequence (DNA): TGTGCCAGCAGTGATATGAGGACTAGCGGGATATACGAGCAGTACTTC.

The V and J genes are TRBV25-1 and TRBJ2-5; D is unresolved. This CDR3 has 12 amino acids. V lost 0 bases to trimming and J lost 5 bases, with 4 bases between them. CDR1 and CDR2 (germline): MGHDK, SYGVNS. CDR3 nucleotides: TGTGCCAGCAGTGAATACTCGGAGACCCAGTACTTC. Encoded protein: CASSEYSETQYF.

J is TRBJ2-7 and V is TRBV4-2; 9 positions match TRBD1. The CDR3 has 17 residues. With 1 base clipped from V and 4 bases from J, the junction kept 11 bases outside the gene matches. Germline values: CDR1 LGHNA, CDR2 YNFKEQ. The CDR3 protein is CASSQGMEGQGGYEQYF. CDR3 bases: TGTGCCAGCAGCCAAGGAATGGAGGGACAGGGTGGTTACGAGCAGTACTTC.

The chain uses TRBV6-6 and TRBJ1-1, with a weak D call TRBD1 (5 bases). The germline CDR1 and CDR2 sequences are MNHNY and SVGAGI (reference sequence). V lost 6 bases and J lost 0, with 14 bases in between. CDR3 length equals 15 residues. CDR3 sequence (DNA): TGTGCCAGCAGCCCTCCGGGACTCTTGAACACTGAAGCTTTCTTT. Protein product: CASSPPGLLNTEAFF.

The rearrangement uses TRBV6-6 and TRBJ1-4; no reliable D call. The CDR3 totals 13 residues. The ends were cut back, 7 bases at V and 8 bases at J, with 14 bases in the middle. The germline CDR1 and CDR2 sequences are MNHNY and SVGAGI (reference sequence). CDR3 region: CASTTLVGEKLFF. The CDR3 bases are TGTGCCAGCACCACCCTGGTTGGCGAAAAACTGTTTTTT.

The rearrangement joins TRBV27 to TRBJ2-3; D gene uncertain. The germline gives CDR1 MNHEY, CDR2 SMNVEV (reference sequence). The CDR3 is 15 residues long. V lost 8 bases to trimming and J lost 2 bases, with 17 bases between them. The CDR3: CASLPRVDITDTQYF. DNA for the CDR3: TGTGCCAGCCTCCCCCGGGTGGATATCACAGATACGCAGTATTTT.

This rearrangement joins TRBV5-1 to TRBJ2-7; maybe TRBD1 (6 bases). The CDR3 has 13 amino acids. Germline V lookup: CDR1 SGHRS, CDR2 YFSETQ. Between the trimmed V and J ends, which lost 4 bases and 1 base, there was a span of 9 bases. CDR3 residues: CASSRQGSYEQYF. For the CDR3, the DNA is TGCGCCAGCAGCCGGCAGGGGTCCTACGAGCAGTACTTC. The full variable domain, completed using reference TRBV5-1 and TRBJ2-7, is KAGVTQTPRYLIKTRGQQVTLSCSPISGHRSVSWYQQTPGQGLQFLFEYFSETQRNKGNFPGRFSGRQFSNSRSEMNVSTLELGDSALYLCASSRQGSYEQYFGPGTRLTVT.

The chain links TRBV4-2 to TRBJ2-7; the match to TRBD2 covers 8 bases. With 0 bases clipped from V and 3 bases from J, the junction kept 13 bases outside the gene matches. Germline V gene lookup returns CDR1 LGHNA and CDR2 YNFKEQ. The CDR3 consists of 18 residues. The CDR3 nucleotides are TGTGCCAGCAGCCAAGATCTGGATAGCGGGATAGTTTACTACGAGCAGTACTTC. Amino acids: CASSQDLDSGIVYYEQYF.

The CDR3 DNA is TGTGCCAGTAGCCCGAGGGGTACAGGGGTAAGCAATCAGCCCCAGCATTTT. Residues: CASSPRGTGVSNQPQHF. The rearrangement joins TRBV19 to TRBJ1-5; 7 bases are a match to TRBD1. V lost 6 bases, J lost 1 base, and 12 bases stayed unmatched. The CDR3 totals 17 residues. CDR1 LNHDA and CDR2 SQIVND come from the germline V gene (reference sequence).

The chain uses TRBV5-1 and TRBJ2-7, with 8 bases lining up with TRBD1. Trimming at V came to 1 base and at J to 7 bases, leaving 1 base not matched to a gene. The CDR3 has 12 residues. The germline V gene has CDR1 SGHRS and CDR2 YFSETQ. The CDR3 DNA reads TGCGCCAGCAGCTTGACAGGGGGGGAGCAGTACTTC. It encodes CASSLTGGEQYF.